This is a list of T cell receptor beta chains from one sample in a study of blood T cell repertoires in COVID-19. TCRdb keeps only in-frame clones here, not all; method: immunoSEQ multiplex PCR. This sample has a few hundred thousand clones, with roughly 89% found just once. Sequenced material: peripheral blood. These receptors all stem from a woman aged 55-70 years with COVID-19, enrolled during active disease. CDR3s leave out the opening cysteine and the closing phenylalanine or tryptophan.

V	J	CDR3
TRBV18	TRBJ2-3	ASSPGLAGGTDTQY
TRBV19	TRBJ2-7	ASQPPGGAREQY
TRBV11-3	TRBJ2-3	ASSLRQASTDTQY
TRBV10-2	TRBJ1-2	ASSESAGKANYGYT
TRBV7-9	TRBJ1-6	ASSSPGHINSPLH
TRBV7-6	TRBJ1-1	ASSLKQGAGEAF
TRBV5-4	TRBJ1-2	ASSLARGNSLYYGYT
TRBV12-5	TRBJ1-3	ASGLVRDTWGNTIY
TRBV23-1	TRBJ1-3	ASSHPPQTTILLDGNTIY
TRBV6-2/TRBV6-3	TRBJ2-1	ASSYPPGGRANEQF
TRBV6-5	TRBJ2-7	ASETGTGNYEQY
TRBV5-4	TRBJ1-5	ASSSGGLDQPQH
TRBV11-3	TRBJ2-2	ASSLGPRAGELF
TRBV5-6	TRBJ2-1	ASSLAGGGQAV
TRBV27	TRBJ1-2	ASSLSQGLKGYT
TRBV5-4	TRBJ1-2	ASSQQGGGGYT
TRBV11-1	TRBJ2-7	ASSPGTGEMYEQY
TRBV5-1	TRBJ1-1	ASRKQEGPSEAF
TRBV11-2	TRBJ2-5	ASRGLAGEYQETQY
TRBV3-1/TRBV3-2	TRBJ1-6	ASSTQDTGGSPLH
TRBV9	TRBJ1-2	ASSARDRRGYGYT
TRBV6-6	TRBJ1-4	ASSQGLSNEKLF
TRBV5-1	TRBJ1-1	ASSFGGATEAF
TRBV6-6	TRBJ1-6	ASSLGTVNSPLH
TRBV12-3/TRBV12-4	TRBJ1-1	ASSSDRGTEAF
TRBV15	TRBJ2-3	ATSRDERADTQY
TRBV5-1	TRBJ1-4	ASSLYGGLAGEKLF
TRBV3-1/TRBV3-2	TRBJ2-7	ASSQAGHLYEQY
TRBV4-3	TRBJ1-1	ASSHRENTEAF
TRBV14	TRBJ2-7	ASSRGTGAYEQY
TRBV6-5	TRBJ1-5	ASTGRTGSQH
TRBV9	TRBJ2-2	ASSVVTGNTGELF
TRBV3-1/TRBV3-2	TRBJ1-1	ASSQAGGNAEAF
TRBV6-9	TRBJ1-6	ASSYPEQNSPLH
TRBV19	TRBJ1-1	ASSKDTGGRNTEAF
TRBV4-1	TRBJ2-7	ASSPEAAYEQY
TRBV6-5	TRBJ1-1	ASSTGLPLSTEAF
TRBV6-2/TRBV6-3	TRBJ1-5	ASSPWLSNSNQPQH
TRBV7-9	TRBJ1-5	ASSNGTVFHQPQH
TRBV9	TRBJ1-1	ASSVLSGTEAF
TRBV19	TRBJ1-2	ASSPWGQGKGGYT
TRBV7-3	TRBJ1-5	ASSLFGGGQPQH
TRBV5-6	TRBJ2-1	ASSWSAMEQF
TRBV13	TRBJ1-2	ASSIRGGGQYYGYT
TRBV6-4	TRBJ2-1	ASSPDRVPSYNEQF
TRBV5-8	TRBJ1-4	ASSLGAATTNEKLF
TRBV18	TRBJ2-3	ASSPRGSADTQY
TRBV20-1	TRBJ2-2	SASVANTGELF
TRBV9	TRBJ1-6	ASSVGTGDSPLH
TRBV10-3	TRBJ2-5	AISQSGTGKETQY
TRBV7-2	TRBJ2-2	ASSLVEGRVGRSGELF
TRBV30	TRBJ1-2	AWSPGRVYGYT
TRBV7-9	TRBJ1-5	ASSYSRSQMGNQPQH
TRBV10-3	TRBJ2-4	AIGQGEVKNIQY